The 14 T cell receptor beta chains given below trace back to one sample, sequenced in a study of kidney transplant recipient with SARS-CoV-2 infection. One entry per CDR3 protein, called by TCRdb with MiXCR from the reads. The sample gives some 220,000 distinct CDR3 sequences, around 28% of which show up once; under 7.5% is in the top ten. The source material was a blood sample, sampled at baseline and around day 120 from a kidney transplant recipient. These receptors originate from a male patient between 25 and 40 years old who had COVID-19 and was a kidney transplant recipient. Some T cells may have originated in the graft donor.

This clonotype was detected ten times or more. The V and J genes are TRBV30 and TRBJ2-7; TRBD2 matches 12 bases. The V gene's germline CDR1 is GTSNPN and CDR2 SVGIG (reference sequence). This CDR3 spans 13 amino acids. Trimming cost V 5 bases and J 2 bases; bases outside gene matches: 1. CDR3 amino acids: CAWGLAGTYEQYF. The CDR3 nucleotides read TGTGCCTGGGGACTAGCGGGGACCTACGAGCAGTACTTC.

The chain combines TRBV5-1 with TRBJ1-2; D call uncertain. Looked up from germline, CDR1 is SGHRS and CDR2 is YFSETQ. With 7 bases removed from V and 4 bases from J, the gap between germline ends came to 23 bases. This CDR3 has 16 residues. The CDR3, as DNA: TGCGCCAGCGACCTGCAATCGGTTCGAAAGACCTATGGCTACACCTTC. Its protein is CASDLQSVRKTYGYTF.

This clonotype came up a few times. In DNA form, the CDR3 reads TGCGCCAGCAGCCAAGCGGTCAGGTCCAATGAGCAGTTCTTC. Its protein is CASSQAVRSNEQFF. The chain is built from TRBV4-1 and TRBJ2-1; D gene uncertain. The CDR3 consists of 14 residues. The V end was cut by 1 base, the J end by 6 bases, with 10 bases between. Germline CDR1 is MGHRA and CDR2 is YSYEKL.

Details on this clonotype: This may be a read error: a much more frequent sequence differs by one nucleotide. V gene TRBV6-4 combines with J gene TRBJ1-2; D unresolved. The CDR3 length is 17 residues. The germline V gene has CDR1 MRHNA and CDR2 SNTAGT. Here the CDR3 DNA reads TGTGACAGCAGTTCGACCCGCTCACACGGAAAGACCTATGGCTACACCTTC. Encoded protein: CDSSSTRSHGKTYGYTF.

This clonotype was detected ten times or more. The rearrangement uses TRBV18 and TRBJ1-5; D is unresolved. V was cut by 6 bases and J by 4 bases, with 10 bases left in between. This CDR3 comprises 13 residues. Germline CDR1 is KGHSH and CDR2 is LQKENI. CDR3 in DNA: TGTGCCAGCTCGCCCCAGGAGAATCAGCCCCAGCATTTT. Protein product: CASSPQENQPQHF.

Details on this clonotype: This clone may be a read error of a much larger clone one base away. V is TRBV30 and J is TRBJ2-2, with 8 positions matching TRBD2. Germline V lookup: CDR1 GTSNPN, CDR2 SVGIG (reference sequence). This CDR3 contains 13 residues. The CDR3 DNA reads TGTGCCTGGAGGGGTAGCGGGACCGAGGAGCTGTTTTTT. Translating gives CAWRGSGTEELFF.

This clonotype appeared a few times. The rearrangement uses TRBV2 and TRBJ2-1; D is tentatively TRBD1 or TRBD2 (5 bases each). Trimming cost V 10 bases and J 6 bases, with 16 bases left between them. The length of the CDR3 is 13 residues. Germline CDR1 and CDR2: SNHLY and FYNNEI. CDR3 loop: CATQWGNSNEQFF. The CDR3 DNA follows: TGTGCCACCCAATGGGGGAACTCCAATGAGCAGTTCTTC.

This clonotype was found a few times. The chain employs TRBV5-4 and TRBJ2-1, with TRBD2 matching over 8 bases. The CDR3 runs to 11 residues. Germline CDR1 and CDR2: SGHNT and YYREEE (reference sequence). V lost 9 bases, J lost 9 bases, and 5 bases stayed unmatched. CDR3 loop: CATGGGSEQFF. DNA for the CDR3: TGTGCCACGGGCGGGGGGAGTGAGCAGTTCTTC.

This clonotype was seen many times. The chain couples TRBV4-3 to TRBJ1-2, with D uncertain. Trimming left V 5 bases short and J 4 bases short, with 23 bases between. The CDR3 extends over 17 amino acids. Per germline, CDR1 LGHNA and CDR2 YSLEER. CDR3 in amino acids: CASSDNPGRRKTYGYTF. In DNA form, the CDR3 reads TGCGCCAGCAGCGATAATCCAGGACGTCGAAAGACCTATGGCTACACCTTC.

This clonotype was recorded many times. The chain couples TRBV6-9 to TRBJ1-2; D is undetermined. Trimming removed 4 bases at V and 4 bases at J, with 22 bases between. This CDR3 contains 17 residues. Germline CDR1 and CDR2: MNHGY and SVAAGI. The CDR3 region is CASSFGLPYGKTYGYTF. As DNA, the CDR3 is TGTGCCAGCAGTTTCGGACTGCCTTACGGAAAGACCTATGGCTACACCTTC.

The chain combines TRBV6-2 or TRBV6-3 with TRBJ2-1; 9 bases align to TRBD2. This CDR3 contains 17 residues. Trimming removed 4 bases from V and 8 bases from J; junction bases left unmatched: 15. Germline V gene data show CDR1 as MNHEY and CDR2 as SVGEGT. CDR3 in amino acids: CASSSSRTLAGVDEQFF. The DNA for the CDR3 is TGTGCCAGCAGTTCCTCCCGAACATTAGCGGGAGTGGATGAGCAGTTCTTC.

Of note for this clonotype: A much larger clonotype is one base distant, so this may be a read error. The chain uses TRBV24-1 and TRBJ2-1; a possible D gene is TRBD2 (6 bases). From germline, CDR1 is KGHDR and CDR2 SFDVKD. The CDR3 length is 13 residues. Trimming left V 9 bases short and J 3 bases short, with 11 bases between. The CDR3 DNA follows: TGTGCCACCCGGCGGGGCGGCTACAATGAGCAGTTCTTC. Translated: CATRRGGYNEQFF.

As to this clonotype: This sequence may be a read error, since a much larger clone differs from it by one base. V and J are TRBV6-5 and TRBJ2-7, with 12 positions matching TRBD2. Per the germline V gene, CDR1 is MNHEY and CDR2 is SVGAGI. Unmatched junction bases numbered 14, after V lost 10 bases and J lost 4 bases. The CDR3 loop spans 16 amino acids. CDR3 amino acids: CAIGRSTSGRTYEQYF. Written as DNA, the CDR3 is TGTGCCATCGGTAGATCGACTAGCGGGAGAACGTACGAGCAGTACTTC.

Concerning this clonotype itself: A much more abundant neighbour one base away suggests this may be a read error. J is TRBJ2-6 and V is TRBV8-2. TRBV8-2 is marked as a pseudogene. CDR3 length: 17 residues. The CDR3 loop reads CGTGVRITQGRANVLTF. DNA of the CDR3: TGTGGCACAGGAGTGAGGATAACACAAGGTCGGGCCAACGTCCTGACTTTC.